This T cell receptor beta chain was recorded in a study of cytomegalovirus exposure and HLA in healthy donors. This clone was seen a handful of times. Primers included in the PCR were 60 Vbeta and 13 Jbeta primers. This table comes from immunoSEQ multiplex PCR, and its TCRdb copy is limited to in-frame clones, with some not included. The repertoire holds 200,000 to 250,000 clones, 65% to 90% seen once, with 1.3% to 1.5% in the top ten. The CDR3 spans 15 residues. Trimming removed 5 bases at V and 2 bases at J, with 14 bases between. CDR1 and CDR2 from the germline V gene are MNHNS and SASEGT. The genes are TRBV6-1 and TRBJ2-3; D is undetermined. The sequencing sample was made of PBMCs. The sequence was obtained from a girl aged 10-17 years in good health and CMV-seronegative. This chain's CDR3 is CASSPPVGLTDTQYF. CDR3 sequence (DNA): TGTGCCAGCAGTCCCCCTGTGGGCCTCACAGATACGCAGTATTTT.